This T cell receptor beta chain is from a study of naive and memory T cell subsets. Whole-study results and caveats: Possibly reflecting memory cells re-expressing CD45RA, a few larger clonotypes occurred in naive repertoires, especially CD8.

CD4+ T cell IFNgamma after overnight CMV lysate exposure gave donor CMV status. Cells stained for CD3, CD4, CD8, CD45RA, CD27 and viability were sorted into four CD45RA/CD27 subsets. Regarding this clonotype: Its antigen remains unknown.

With 6 bases removed from V and 1 base from J, the gap between germline ends came to 10 bases. The germline V gene has CDR1 MDHEN and CDR2 SYDVKM. This CDR3 has 14 residues. Two oligonucleotides, mixed equimolar, formed the beta constant-region primer covering TRBC1 and TRBC2. Four rounds of PCR amplified the ligated cDNA using nested alpha and beta constant-region primers plus SP2. TCRdb reprocessed the UMI-ligation and nested PCR reads with MiXCR, giving one entry per CDR3 protein. The repertoire has roughly 150,000 distinct CDR3 sequences, about a fifth of them found once; the top ten carry approximately 0.58%.

This clonotype was sampled from a human donor in good health. The chain is built from TRBV28 and TRBJ1-3; D is unclear. The sequenced material came from naive CD8+ T cells from blood. CDR3 residues: CASSSPASGNTIYF. The CDR3 bases are TGTGCCAGCAGCTCCCCTGCGTCTGGAAACACCATATATTTT.